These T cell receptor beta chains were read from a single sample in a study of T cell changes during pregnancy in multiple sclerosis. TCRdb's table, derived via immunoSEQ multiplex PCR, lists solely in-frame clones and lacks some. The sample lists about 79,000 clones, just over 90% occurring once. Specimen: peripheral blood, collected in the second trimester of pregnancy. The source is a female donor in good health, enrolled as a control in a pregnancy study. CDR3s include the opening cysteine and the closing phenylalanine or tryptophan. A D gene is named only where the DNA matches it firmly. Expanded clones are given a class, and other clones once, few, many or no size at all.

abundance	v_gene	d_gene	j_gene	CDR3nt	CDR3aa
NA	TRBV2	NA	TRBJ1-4	TGTGCCAGCAGACAGGGTGTTGTTGAAAAACTGTTTTTT	CASRQGVVEKLFF
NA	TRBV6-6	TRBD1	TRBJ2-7	TGTGCCAGCAGTTACTCACGACAGGGTGTATACGAGCAGTACTTC	CASSYSRQGVYEQYF
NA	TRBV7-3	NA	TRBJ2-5	TGTGCCAGCAGCTTCGGGCGGGAAGAGACCCAGTACTTC	CASSFGREETQYF
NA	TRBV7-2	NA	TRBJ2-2	TGTGCCAGCAGCTTAGGGACAGTTCACACCGGGGAGCTGTTTTTT	CASSLGTVHTGELFF
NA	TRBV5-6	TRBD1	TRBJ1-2	TGTGCCAGCAGCTTGTCATGGGACAGAGACCCGTATGGCTACACCTTC	CASSLSWDRDPYGYTF
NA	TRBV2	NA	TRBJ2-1	TGTGCCAGCAGTGAAGGGACAGTCTCCTACAATGAGCAGTTCTTC	CASSEGTVSYNEQFF
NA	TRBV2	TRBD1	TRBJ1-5	TGTGCCAGCATTAAAAACAGGGGTTGGAATCAGCCCCAGCATTTT	CASIKNRGWNQPQHF
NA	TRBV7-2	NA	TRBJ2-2	TGTGCCAGCAGCCTAGTACAGGCCGGGGAGCTGTTTTTT	CASSLVQAGELFF
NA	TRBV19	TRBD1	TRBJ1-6	TGTGCCAGTAGTCCCCGTGGACAGGTTACATCGGGTTCACCCCTCCACTTT	CASSPRGQVTSGSPLHF
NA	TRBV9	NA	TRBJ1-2	TGTGCCAGCAGCGTAGATCCCAAAGAGGTCTATGGCTACACCTTC	CASSVDPKEVYGYTF
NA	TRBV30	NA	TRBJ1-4	TGTGCCTGGAGTATTGACGGGAGTAATGAAAAACTGTTTTTT	CAWSIDGSNEKLFF
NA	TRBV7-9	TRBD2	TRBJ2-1	TGTGCCAGCATCCTAGCGGGTTCCCAGCGGAATGAGCAGTTCTTC	CASILAGSQRNEQFF
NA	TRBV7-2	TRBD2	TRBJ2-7	TGTGCCAGCAGCCTAGCGGGCATCAACTACGAGCAGTACTTC	CASSLAGINYEQYF
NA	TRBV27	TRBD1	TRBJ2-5	TGTGCCAGCATAGGGACAGAAGAGACCCAGTACTTC	CASIGTEETQYF
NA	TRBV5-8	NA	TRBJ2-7	TGTGCCAGCACCATTTGGGCCGGGGTTCTCTACGAGCAGTACTTC	CASTIWAGVLYEQYF
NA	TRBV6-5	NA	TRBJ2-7	TGTGCCAGCAGTGGCGGGTTTTCATACGAGCAGTACTTC	CASSGGFSYEQYF
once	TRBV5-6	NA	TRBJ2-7	TGTGCCAGCAGCTTGGTCTCAGGGTGGCACGAGCAGTACTTC	CASSLVSGWHEQYF
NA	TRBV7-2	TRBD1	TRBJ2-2	TGTGCCAGCAGACATGTGGGACAGGGATACACCGGGGAGCTGTTTTTT	CASRHVGQGYTGELFF
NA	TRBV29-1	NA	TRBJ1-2	TGCAGCGTGGAGCAGGGGAATGGCTACACCTTC	CSVEQGNGYTF
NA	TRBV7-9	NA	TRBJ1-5	TGTGCCAGCAGCCAGGGCCAAGGAAGCAATCAGCCCCAGCATTTT	CASSQGQGSNQPQHF
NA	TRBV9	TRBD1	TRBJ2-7	TGTGCCAGCAGCGTAGAGGGACAGGGAAGCTACGAGCAGTACTTC	CASSVEGQGSYEQYF
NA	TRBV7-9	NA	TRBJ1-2	TGTGCCAGCAGCTCTTCCCCGACAGGTCGTTCCTATGGCTACACCTTC	CASSSSPTGRSYGYTF
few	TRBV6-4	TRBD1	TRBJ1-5	TGTGCCAGCAGTGAAGGGGGCGGACAGCCCCAGCATTTT	CASSEGGGQPQHF
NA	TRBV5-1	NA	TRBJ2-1	TGCGCCAGCAGCGGTGTAAGCGCCTACAATGAGCAGTTCTTC	CASSGVSAYNEQFF
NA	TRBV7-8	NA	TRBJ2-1	TGTGCCAGCAGCCAAGGGACACGGGCCTACAATGAGCAGTTCTTC	CASSQGTRAYNEQFF
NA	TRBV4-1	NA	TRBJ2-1	TGCGCCAGCAGCCAGAGTATCGATGAGCAGTTCTTC	CASSQSIDEQFF
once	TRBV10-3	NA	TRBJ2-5	TGTGCCATCAGTGCGGACCAAGAGACCCAGTACTTC	CAISADQETQYF
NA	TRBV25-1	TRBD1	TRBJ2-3	TGTGCCAGCAGTGAACCTCGCGGGGGACAGGGTAAGGGTACGCAGTATTTT	CASSEPRGGQGKGTQYF
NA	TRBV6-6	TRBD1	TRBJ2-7	TGTGCCAGTCACAGGGGGAGCTCCTACGAGCAGTACTTC	CASHRGSSYEQYF
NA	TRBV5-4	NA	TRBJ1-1	TGTGCCAGCAGCTTGGTCAGCCAGGGCAACACTGAAGCTTTCTTT	CASSLVSQGNTEAFF
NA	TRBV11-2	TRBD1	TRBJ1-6	TGTGCCAGCACCCCGACAGGGACTTACTCACCCCTCCACTTT	CASTPTGTYSPLHF
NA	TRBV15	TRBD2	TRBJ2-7	TGTGCCACCTCCATAGCGGGGGCGTCCTACGAGCAGTACTTC	CATSIAGASYEQYF
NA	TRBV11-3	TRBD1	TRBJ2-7	TGTGCCAGCAGCTTAGAGGACAGGGGCTACGAGCAGTACTTC	CASSLEDRGYEQYF
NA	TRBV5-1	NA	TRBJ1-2	TGCGCCAGCAGCTTGGGCAGGGTGGGAGGCTACACCTTC	CASSLGRVGGYTF
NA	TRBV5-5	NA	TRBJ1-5	TGTGCCAGCAGCTGGGCGACAGGAAAGAATAGCAATCAGCCCCAGCATTTT	CASSWATGKNSNQPQHF
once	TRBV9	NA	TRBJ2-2	TGTGCCAGCAGCGTAGAGCCAAACTTTAACACCGGGGAGCTGTTTTTT	CASSVEPNFNTGELFF
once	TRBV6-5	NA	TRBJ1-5	TGTGCCAGCAGCCAAGGGGTCGGCAATCAGCCCCAGCATTTT	CASSQGVGNQPQHF
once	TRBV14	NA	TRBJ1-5	TGTGCCAGCAGCCCCGGGTTCGGAAATCAGCCCCAGCATTTT	CASSPGFGNQPQHF
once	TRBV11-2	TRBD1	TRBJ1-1	TGTGCCAGCAGCTGGGGACAGCCGAACACTGAAGCTTTCTTT	CASSWGQPNTEAFF
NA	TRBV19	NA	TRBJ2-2	TGTGCCAGTAGTATAGCGGTGGGGGGGGGCTTGACCGGGGAGCTGTTTTTT	CASSIAVGGGLTGELFF
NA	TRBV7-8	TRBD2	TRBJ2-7	TGTGCCAGCAGCTTAGAGGCTAGCGGCCCCTACGAGCAGTACTTC	CASSLEASGPYEQYF
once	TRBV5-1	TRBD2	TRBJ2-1	TGCGCCAGCAGCTCCCAGCGGGGGATCTGGGTCAATGAGCAGTTCTTC	CASSSQRGIWVNEQFF